The present T cell receptor beta chain was sequenced within a study of control samples from healthy donors and cancer patients. With V trimmed by 3 bases and J by 0 bases, 2 bases remained unmatched. Germline lookup yields CDR1 SGHVS and CDR2 FNYEAQ. The CDR3 contains 15 residues. Clones were sequenced by immunoSEQ multiplex PCR, and TCRdb holds only the in-frame ones, with some missing. Of 25,000 to 30,000 clones listed, approximately 87% are singletons. The sequenced sample was PBMCs. The TCR was taken from a woman between 35 and 50 years old with lung cancer. The chain joins TRBV7-6 to TRBJ2-1, with 7 bases aligning to TRBD2. CDR3 protein: CASSLPSGSYNEQFF. CDR3 DNA: TGTGCCAGCAGCTTGCCTAGCGGCTCCTACAATGAGCAGTTCTTC.